This entry concerns a single TCR beta chain. Its specificity is unknown. The record originates from a study of cytomegalovirus exposure and HLA in healthy donors. This PCR relied on a set of 60 Vbeta primers and 13 Jbeta primers. Assay: immunoSEQ multiplex PCR; the TCRdb copy retains only in-frame clones and omits some. Of approximately 150,000 clones in the sample, 70% to 85% were seen once. Findings and caveats of the study: Cytomegalovirus status was reportedly diagnosed by the classifier with high sensitivity and specificity. Later on, an analysis tied 15,000 to 20,000 TCR beta sequences to HLA alleles at 0.05 false discovery rate.

CDR1 is MNHNY, CDR2 SVGAGI, per germline (reference sequence). Unmatched junction bases numbered 6, after V lost 2 bases and J lost 2 bases. This CDR3 spans 16 amino acids. V gene TRBV6-6 combines with J gene TRBJ1-5; 7 nucleotides align to TRBD1. The TCR originated in a man aged 35 to 55 in good health and CMV-seronegative. The sequenced material came from PBMCs. Here the CDR3 reads CASSYGGGERNQPQHF. The CDR3 DNA is TGTGCCAGCAGTTACGGAGGGGGCGAGCGCAATCAGCCCCAGCATTTT.